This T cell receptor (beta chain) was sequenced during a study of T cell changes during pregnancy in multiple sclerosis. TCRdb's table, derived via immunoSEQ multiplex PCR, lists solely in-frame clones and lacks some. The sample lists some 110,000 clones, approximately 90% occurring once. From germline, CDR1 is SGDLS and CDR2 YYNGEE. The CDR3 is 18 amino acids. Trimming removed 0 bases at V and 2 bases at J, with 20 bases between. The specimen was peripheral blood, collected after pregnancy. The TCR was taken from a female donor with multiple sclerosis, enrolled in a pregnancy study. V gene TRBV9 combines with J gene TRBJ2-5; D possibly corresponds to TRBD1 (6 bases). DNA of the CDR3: TGTGCCAGCAGCGTAGGACTTTATAAAGGACAGTTACAAGAGACCCAGTACTTC. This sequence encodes CASSVGLYKGQLQETQYF.